What follows are 18 T cell receptor beta chains derived from one specimen sequenced in a study of vaccination and CD4 T cells after COVID-19. Their antigen targets remain unknown. CD4+ T cells that had been cultured provided DNA sequenced with the Oncomine TCR Beta short-read assay. TCRdb re-derived calls from the PCR reads in MiXCR, one entry per CDR3 protein. The sample has roughly 15,000 distinct CDR3 sequences, about 26% seen once. The treatment was: approximately 10-day PBMC culture with coronavirus spike peptide pools or control peptides (ViraFEST assay). The sample was cultured CD4+ T cells from blood. Every receptor here comes from a human donor with COVID-19.

The chain recombines TRBV6-2 or TRBV6-3 with TRBJ2-3; the D is unclear. CDR1 is MNHEY and CDR2 is SVGEGT in the germline V gene. Trimming cost V 4 bases and J 7 bases, with 6 bases left between them. The CDR3 runs to 11 residues. The CDR3 spells CASSSINTQYF. In DNA form, the CDR3 reads TGTGCCAGCAGTTCGATCAATACGCAGTATTTT.

The chain links TRBV20-1 to TRBJ2-5, with TRBD2 identical over 13 bases. This CDR3 comprises 16 residues. V was clipped by 2 bases and J by 2 bases; unmatched bases: 5. Per the germline V gene, CDR1 is DFQATT and CDR2 is SNEGSKA (reference sequence). The CDR3 DNA is TGCAGTGCTAGACGGGGACTAGCGGGGAATCAAGAGACCCAGTACTTC. Amino acid sequence: CSARRGLAGNQETQYF.

This clonotype was detected a few times. The rearrangement joins TRBV5-1 to TRBJ1-1; 7 bases match TRBD1. CDR1 is SGHRS, CDR2 YFSETQ, per germline. Germline trimming cut 3 bases from V and 6 bases from J; bases unmatched to any gene: 5. CDR3 size: 13 residues. CDR3 residues: CASSSGGGPEAFF. As DNA, the CDR3 is TGCGCCAGCAGCTCAGGGGGAGGCCCTGAAGCTTTCTTT.

This chain uses TRBV5-1 with TRBJ1-1, with 7 bases lining up with TRBD1. With 0 bases clipped from V and 4 bases from J, the junction kept 9 bases outside the gene matches. Germline CDR1 reads SGHRS; CDR2 reads YFSETQ. The CDR3 length is 16 residues. CDR3 region: CASSLEGQQRGTEAFF. The DNA for the CDR3 is TGCGCCAGCAGCTTGGAGGGACAGCAGAGGGGCACTGAAGCTTTCTTT.

This clonotype is labeled as medium-sized. The chain combines TRBV19 with TRBJ1-5, with 8 nucleotides matching TRBD1. The V gene's germline CDR1 is LNHDA and CDR2 SQIVND (reference sequence). The CDR3 runs 14 residues. V was clipped by 5 bases and J by 5 bases; unmatched bases: 5. CDR3: CASSLQGGYQPQHF. The CDR3 bases are TGTGCCAGTAGTCTACAGGGGGGCTATCAGCCCCAGCATTTT.

The chain carries TRBV18 and TRBJ2-5; D is perhaps TRBD2 (5 bases). Trimming removed 4 bases from V and 1 base from J, with 13 bases in between. Germline CDR1 reads KGHSH; CDR2 reads LQKENI. The CDR3 length is 15 residues. CDR3 region: CASSRTGMIQETQYF. CDR3 sequence (DNA): TGTGCCAGCTCACGTACCGGGATGATCCAAGAGACCCAGTACTTC.

The V gene is TRBV20-1, the J gene TRBJ2-5; tentative D call: TRBD1 (6 bases). V lost 7 bases, J lost 3 bases, and 15 bases lay in between. This CDR3 is built from 13 residues. CDR1 and CDR2 from the germline V gene are DFQATT and SNEGSKA (reference sequence). The chain's CDR3 is CSVKWDIKETQYF. The CDR3 DNA reads TGCAGTGTGAAGTGGGACATAAAAGAGACCCAGTACTTC.

The chain employs TRBV11-2 and TRBJ2-7; 7 positions agree with TRBD1. Germline CDR1 reads SGHAT; CDR2 reads FQNNGV. The CDR3 has 15 residues. The J segment lost 0 bases and the V segment lost 3 bases, leaving 5 bases of the junction unmatched. CDR3 bases: TGTGCCAGCAGCTTTGTTGGGGACAGCTCCTACGAGCAGTACTTC. It translates to CASSFVGDSSYEQYF. Looking up the rest from reference TRBV11-2 and TRBJ2-7 gives the full variable domain: EAGVAQSPRYKIIEKRQSVAFWCNPISGHATLYWYQQILGQGPKLLIQFQNNGVVDDSQLPKDRFSAERLKGVDSTLKIQPAKLEDSAVYLCASSFVGDSSYEQYFGPGTRLTVT.

This clonotype has only a few counts. This sequence joins TRBV7-2 and TRBJ2-3; 12 bases line up with TRBD2. The CDR3 sequence is 17 residues long. Germline assignment: CDR1 SGHTA and CDR2 FQGNSA. Trimming at V came to 0 bases and at J to 3 bases, leaving 4 bases not matched to a gene. The CDR3 DNA sequence: TGTGCCAGCAGCTTAGCGCTAGCGGGGGGGCCGACAGATACGCAGTATTTT. It specifies CASSLALAGGPTDTQYF.

The genes are TRBV5-1 and TRBJ2-1; TRBD1 matches at 7 bases. TRBJ2-7 explains the end of the DNA better; the J call may be wrong. Germline V CDR1 and CDR2: SGHRS, YFSETQ. The CDR3 is made up of 14 amino acids. The CDR3, as DNA: TGCGCCAGCAGCCTAGCCCCACAGGGGTCCGAGCAGTACTTC. Its protein product is CASSLAPQGSEQYF.

The rearrangement joins TRBV15 to TRBJ1-1, with D unclear. This CDR3 contains 13 residues. Trimming stripped 4 bases from V and 4 bases from J, with 10 bases between. Germline V gene lookup returns CDR1 LNHNV and CDR2 YYDKDF (reference sequence). The CDR3 is CATSNLQGTEAFF. CDR3 nucleotides: TGTGCCACCAGCAACCTACAAGGCACTGAAGCTTTCTTT. Full variable domain (missing parts from reference TRBV15 and TRBJ1-1): DAMVIQNPRYQVTQFGKPVTLSCSQTLNHNVMYWYQQKSSQAPKLLFHYYDKDFNNEADTPDNFQSRRPNTSFCFLDIRSPGLGDTAMYLCATSNLQGTEAFFGQGTRLTVV.

The sample holds a few counts of this clonotype. The chain uses TRBV7-9 and TRBJ2-7, with 8 bases that match TRBD2. CDR1 and CDR2 from the germline V gene are SEHNR and FQNEAQ (reference sequence). The CDR3 has 14 residues. Trimming removed 5 bases from V and 6 bases from J; junction bases left unmatched: 9. The CDR3 nucleotides are TGTGCCAGCAGCCCCCGGGAGGGTTGGTCCGAGCAGTACTTC. Encoded protein: CASSPREGWSEQYF.

A few counts support this clonotype. The genes are TRBV18 and TRBJ2-5; D unclear. V was clipped by 2 bases and J by 2 bases, with 6 bases between them. The CDR3 is made up of 13 amino acids. Germline CDR1 is KGHSH and CDR2 is LQKENI. The CDR3 bases are TGTGCCAGCTCACCAATAAGTCAAGAGACCCAGTACTTC. Translated, it gives CASSPISQETQYF.

This clonotype was observed a few times. This chain connects TRBV19 to TRBJ1-1, with D maybe TRBD1 (5 bases). Germline loops: CDR1 LNHDA, CDR2 SQIVND (reference sequence). Trimming took off 1 base at V and 7 bases at J, with 16 bases between the two ends. The CDR3 runs 15 residues. The CDR3 region is CASSIGLKGRYEAFF. CDR3 DNA: TGTGCCAGTAGTATAGGCTTAAAGGGACGGTATGAAGCTTTCTTT.

This sequence joins TRBV28 and TRBJ2-7; 12 bases are a match to TRBD1. Germline assignment: CDR1 MDHEN and CDR2 SYDVKM. V was clipped by 10 bases and J by 7 bases; unmatched bases: 8. The CDR3 is 13 residues long. The CDR3 reads CATTGQGAAEQYF. The CDR3, as DNA: TGTGCCACCACGGGACAGGGGGCGGCTGAGCAGTACTTC.

This clonotype was seen a few times. The chain is built from TRBV7-8 and TRBJ1-2, with TRBD1 matching over 9 bases. Germline V gene sequence: CDR1 SGHVS, CDR2 FQNEAQ. The junction had 11 bases not matched to a gene; V was cut back by 5 bases and J by 7 bases. CDR3 size: 15 residues. The CDR3 loop is CASSKDPGQGLGYTF. The CDR3, as DNA: TGTGCCAGCAGCAAAGATCCGGGACAGGGACTTGGCTACACCTTC.

In its sample, this clonotype was seen a few times. This chain uses TRBV6-1 with TRBJ1-1, with 10 bases matching TRBD1. V was pared by 1 base and J by 5 bases, with 1 base of the junction left unmatched. CDR3 length: 14 residues. Per germline, CDR1 MNHNS and CDR2 SASEGT. CDR3 sequence (DNA): TGTGCCAGCAGTGAAGGGGACAGGGGAACTGAAGCTTTCTTT. It is translated as CASSEGDRGTEAFF.

The genes are TRBV19 and TRBJ2-3; no clear D gene. The CDR3 has 13 amino acids. Deletions cut 7 bases from V and 1 base from J, with 9 bases between. Germline loops: CDR1 LNHDA, CDR2 SQIVND (reference sequence). CDR3 region: CASIPRGTDTQYF. The CDR3 DNA reads TGTGCCAGTATCCCACGGGGCACAGATACGCAGTATTTT.